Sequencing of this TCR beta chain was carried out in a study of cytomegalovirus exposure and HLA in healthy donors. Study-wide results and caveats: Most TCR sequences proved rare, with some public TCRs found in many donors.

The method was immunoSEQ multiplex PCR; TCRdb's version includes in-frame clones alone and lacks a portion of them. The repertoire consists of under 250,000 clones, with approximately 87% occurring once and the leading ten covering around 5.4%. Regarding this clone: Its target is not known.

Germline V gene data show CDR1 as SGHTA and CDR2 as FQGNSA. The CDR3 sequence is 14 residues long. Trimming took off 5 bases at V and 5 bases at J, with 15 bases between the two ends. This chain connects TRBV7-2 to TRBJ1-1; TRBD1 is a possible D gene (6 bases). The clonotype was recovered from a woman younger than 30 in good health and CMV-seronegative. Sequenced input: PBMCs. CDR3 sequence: CASSNRRGGTEAFF. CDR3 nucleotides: TGTGCCAGCAGCAACCGCAGGGGAGGAACTGAAGCTTTCTTT.